This is a list of T cell receptor beta chains from one sample in a study of blood T cells in healthy people across ages. A single record per CDR3 protein comes from TCRdb applying MiXCR to the 5' RACE reads. The profile shows about 830,000 distinct CDR3 sequences, around 62% of them singletons. The specimen was blood. The receptors here all came from a man younger than 45 in good health. The CDR3 runs from the conserved cysteine through the conserved F or W. The D gene is left open where the match is weak. Expanded clones are given a class, and other clones once, few, many or no size at all.

j_call cdr3_length v_call d_call clone_size cdr3_aa cdr3_nt
TRBJ2-3 15 TRBV12-3/TRBV12-4 TRBD2 . CAGAFSGSRTDTQYF TGTGCCGGAGCCTTTAGCGGGTCCCGCACAGATACGCAGTATTTT
TRBJ2-3 18 TRBV12-3/TRBV12-4 . few CASSARRNSRGNTDTQYF TGTGCCAGCAGTGCCCGCCGAAACAGTAGGGGGAACACAGATACGCAGTATTTT
TRBJ1-2 16 TRBV27 . . CASSLSLREENYGYTF TGTGCCAGCAGTTTATCGTTGAGGGAGGAGAACTATGGCTACACCTTC
TRBJ1-2 14 TRBV4-1 . . CASSQVLGGLGYTF TGCGCCAGCAGCCAAGTATTAGGTGGCCTGGGCTACACCTTC
TRBJ2-3 14 TRBV2 TRBD1 . CASSRDRDTDTQYF TGTGCCAGCTCCCGGGACAGGGACACAGATACGCAGTATTTT
TRBJ2-3 15 TRBV4-3 TRBD1 few CASSQAGQEGDTQYF TGCGCCAGCAGCCAAGCCGGACAGGAAGGGGATACGCAGTATTTT
TRBJ2-3 15 TRBV5-1 . . CASSSERGDTDTQYF TGCGCCAGCAGCTCAGAGAGGGGGGACACAGATACGCAGTATTTT
TRBJ2-7 14 TRBV27 . . CASSLYPGLDEQYF TGTGCCAGCAGTTTATATCCGGGGCTGGACGAGCAGTACTTC
TRBJ1-2 18 TRBV4-3 . . CASSQDTFGGRDGYGYTF TGCGCCAGCAGCCAAGATACATTTGGAGGGCGAGATGGTTATGGCTACACCTTC
TRBJ2-7 13 TRBV20-1 . . CSAYWRGSYEQYF TGCAGTGCTTACTGGCGGGGCTCCTACGAGCAGTACTTC
TRBJ2-7 13 TRBV12-3/TRBV12-4 TRBD2 . CASSQPGGGEQYF TGTGCCAGCAGTCAGCCGGGGGGTGGAGAGCAGTACTTC
TRBJ2-5 16 TRBV2 . few CASSEAFGVGAETQYF TGTGCCAGCAGTGAAGCATTTGGTGTAGGTGCGGAGACCCAGTACTTC
TRBJ2-7 12 TRBV30 . . CAWSAGEDEQYF TGTGCCTGGAGTGCAGGGGAGGACGAGCAGTACTTC
TRBJ2-7 14 TRBV4-1 . few CASSQDTGPYEQYF TGCGCCAGCAGCCAAGATACGGGCCCCTACGAGCAGTACTTC
TRBJ1-2 14 TRBV29-1 . . CSVDGTGKRYGYTF TGCAGCGTTGATGGGACCGGTAAGAGGTATGGCTACACCTTC
TRBJ2-7 15 TRBV28 . few CASSLAQGGPYEQYF TGTGCCAGCAGTTTAGCCCAGGGGGGTCCCTACGAGCAGTACTTC
TRBJ2-1 16 TRBV6-2/TRBV6-3 TRBD1 once CASSYGQGASYNEQFF TGTGCCAGCAGTTACGGGCAGGGGGCAAGCTACAATGAGCAGTTCTTC
TRBJ2-5 16 TRBV9 TRBD2 . CASSFGTSGGYNEQYF TGTGCCAGCAGCTTCGGGACTAGCGGGGGCTACAATGAGCAGTACTTC
TRBJ2-5 14 TRBV10-3 . few CAISAADNQETQYF TGTGCCATCAGTGCGGCGGACAACCAAGAGACCCAGTACTTC
TRBJ1-6 17 TRBV10-3 . few CAISERREVPRNSPLHF TGTGCCATCAGTGAGCGCAGGGAGGTTCCCCGAAATTCACCCCTCCACTTT
TRBJ2-1 16 TRBV7-2 . few CASSLVGFSSYNEQFF TGTGCCAGCAGCTTAGTCGGCTTTAGCTCCTACAATGAGCAGTTCTTC
TRBJ2-3 14 TRBV5-6 . few CASSRGAPIDTQYF TGTGCCAGCAGCCGGGGGGCCCCGATAGATACGCAGTATTTT
TRBJ2-3 14 TRBV20-1 TRBD1 few CSARDQGGTDTQYF TGCAGTGCTAGAGATCAGGGGGGCACAGATACGCAGTATTTT
TRBJ2-7 16 TRBV4-2 . . CASSQEASSLSYEQYF TGTGCCAGCAGCCAAGAAGCCAGTTCACTTTCCTACGAGCAGTACTTC
TRBJ2-1 14 TRBV7-9 . . CASSPYAGKSEQFF TGTGCCAGCAGCCCCTACGCCGGCAAGAGTGAGCAGTTCTTC
TRBJ2-4 15 TRBV11-3 TRBD1 . CASSLGQGVFDIQYF TGTGCCAGCAGCTTGGGACAGGGTGTATTTGACATTCAGTACTTC
TRBJ1-1 15 TRBV3-1 . . CASSQVWGGDTEAFF TGTGCCAGCAGCCAAGTCTGGGGTGGGGACACTGAAGCTTTCTTT
TRBJ1-2 19 TRBV14 TRBD1 few CASSAWPGAPGQGEYGYTF TGTGCCAGCAGTGCCTGGCCGGGCGCTCCGGGACAGGGAGAGTATGGCTACACCTTC
TRBJ1-2 14 TRBV2 TRBD1 . CASSPGQGLYGYTF TGTGCCAGCAGTCCGGGACAGGGACTCTATGGCTACACCTTC
TRBJ2-4 14 TRBV2 . . CASTVDAAKNIQYF TGTGCCAGCACTGTAGATGCGGCCAAAAACATTCAGTACTTC
TRBJ1-5 16 TRBV7-2 TRBD1 . CASSSYRGPGNQPQHF TGTGCCAGCAGCTCATACAGGGGGCCGGGCAATCAGCCCCAGCATTTT
TRBJ2-3 16 TRBV4-1 . . CASSQDVQGGLDTQYF TGCGCCAGCAGCCAAGATGTCCAGGGGGGATTAGATACGCAGTATTTT
TRBJ2-6 18 TRBV7-2 . . CASSGRGAKYSGANVLTF TGTGCCAGCAGCGGAAGGGGGGCCAAATACTCTGGGGCCAACGTCCTGACTTTC
TRBJ1-6 11 TRBV30 . . CACSVNSPLHF TGTGCCTGTTCCGTTAATTCACCCCTCCACTTT
TRBJ1-6 16 TRBV27 . . CASSWAVGTSNSPLHF TGTGCCAGCAGTTGGGCTGTTGGCACGAGTAATTCACCCCTCCACTTT
TRBJ1-6 14 TRBV7-3 TRBD1 . CASSLTAGGSPLHF TGTGCCAGCAGCTTAACGGCAGGGGGGTCACCCCTCCACTTT
TRBJ2-3 14 TRBV4-2 . few CASSQRVDADTQYF TGTGCCAGCAGCCAGAGGGTCGACGCTGATACGCAGTATTTT
TRBJ1-1 16 TRBV27 TRBD1 . CASSLGSGGWNTEAFF TGTGCCAGCAGTTTAGGGTCAGGGGGATGGAACACTGAAGCTTTCTTT
TRBJ2-3 16 TRBV20-1 TRBD2 . CSAYGTSGGATDTQYF TGCAGTGCCTACGGGACTAGCGGGGGGGCTACAGATACGCAGTATTTT
TRBJ2-1 13 TRBV29-1 . few CSVRTSAYNEQFF TGCAGCGTAAGGACATCTGCCTACAATGAGCAGTTCTTC
TRBJ1-5 13 TRBV7-9 . . CASSRTVNQPQHF TGTGCCAGCAGCCGCACAGTCAATCAGCCCCAGCATTTT
TRBJ2-5 15 TRBV27 TRBD1 . CASISGTGHQETQYF TGTGCCAGCATCTCCGGGACAGGGCACCAAGAGACCCAGTACTTC
TRBJ2-5 18 TRBV6-6 TRBD2 . CASSLVPRNGGIRETQYF TGTGCCAGCAGCCTGGTCCCCCGTAACGGGGGGATTCGAGAGACCCAGTACTTC
TRBJ2-3 13 TRBV6-2/TRBV6-3 . . CASSAQERDTQYF TGTGCCAGCAGTGCACAGGAGAGGGATACGCAGTATTTT
TRBJ2-7 12 TRBV15 . few CATSGPAYEQYF TGTGCCACCAGCGGGCCCGCCTACGAGCAGTACTTC
TRBJ2-3 13 TRBV7-3 . . CACSSRSTDTQYF TGTGCCTGCAGCTCTAGGAGCACAGATACGCAGTATTTT
TRBJ2-5 16 TRBV25-1 . few CASSGLRTSLGETQYF TGTGCCAGCAGTGGACTACGGACTTCTTTAGGGGAGACCCAGTACTTC
TRBJ2-1 15 TRBV15 . . CATSRDVQGSHEQFF TGTGCCACCAGCAGAGATGTGCAGGGAAGCCATGAGCAGTTCTTC
TRBJ2-1 15 TRBV6-2/TRBV6-3 . few CASSYGGAGYNEQFF TGTGCCAGCAGTTACGGGGGGGCGGGCTACAATGAGCAGTTCTTC
TRBJ2-5 17 TRBV11-2 . once CASSLDVQTNFGKTQYF TGTGCCAGCAGCTTAGATGTACAGACCAACTTCGGAAAGACCCAGTACTTC
TRBJ1-2 13 TRBV7-2 . . CAGSYDRRASYTF TGTGCCGGCAGCTACGACAGGAGAGCAAGCTACACCTTC
TRBJ1-5 15 TRBV6-2/TRBV6-3 TRBD1 . CASIQGRGNDQPQHF TGTGCCAGCATCCAAGGCAGGGGGAACGATCAGCCCCAGCATTTT
TRBJ1-5 16 TRBV18 TRBD1 once CASSPGRGASNQPQHF TGTGCCAGCTCACCTGGCAGGGGGGCTTCCAATCAGCCCCAGCATTTT
TRBJ2-1 12 TRBV29-1 TRBD1 few CSVDQQGIEQFF TGCAGCGTTGACCAACAGGGGATTGAGCAGTTCTTC
TRBJ2-1 17 TRBV28 TRBD2 . CASSSRLRLAGSSEQFF TGTGCCAGCAGTTCAAGGTTGCGGCTAGCGGGGTCGAGTGAGCAGTTCTTC
TRBJ2-7 18 TRBV7-3 . . CASSLTPVSGSFSYEQYF TGTGCCAGCAGCTTAACCCCCGTGTCAGGGAGCTTCTCCTACGAGCAGTACTTC
TRBJ1-2 15 TRBV6-7 TRBD1 few CASSFRTGDFYGYTF TGTGCCAGCAGTTTCAGGACAGGGGATTTCTATGGCTACACCTTC
TRBJ2-1 14 TRBV29-1 TRBD2 . CSGKVAGGLGEQFF TGCAGCGGGAAGGTAGCGGGGGGGCTTGGTGAGCAGTTCTTC
TRBJ2-3 15 TRBV25-1 TRBD2 . CASSEYTSGGATQYF TGTGCCAGCAGTGAATACACCAGCGGGGGGGCTACGCAGTATTTT
TRBJ2-7 15 TRBV4-3 . few CASSQERRGGVEQYF TGCGCCAGCAGCCAAGAAAGGAGGGGGGGCGTCGAGCAGTACTTC